This TCR beta chain stems from a study of breast tumors, draining lymph nodes, adjacent tissues (dated by TCRdb to about 2016). Concerning the study at large: In breast cancer patients, the study compared the TCR beta repertoires of tumor, adjacent nontumor tissue and axillary lymph nodes. The study aimed to assess the relationships and possible T-cell exchange between tumor, surrounding tissue and draining lymph node repertoires in human breast cancer. On the study overall, not on this receptor specifically: Tumor T-cell repertoires showed less diversity than lymph node repertoires and more diversity than nontumor tissue repertoires, and tumor T-cell repertoires showed preferential V and J gene usage. The data were considered consistent with most tumor T cells being derived from the lymph node and subsequently expanding within tumor tissue. Tumor and nontumor tissue repertoires were significantly more similar in luminal-like than in basal-like breast cancer. Rather than being directly demonstrated, the conclusion that tumor T cells originate in lymph nodes was presented as consistent with a hypothesis.

Of note for this clonotype: Its antigen is currently not known. Nothing much larger sits one base from this clone, and base qualities are not available.

V is cut by 5 bases and J by 0 bases, and the space between the germline ends is 19 bases. Spanning cysteine to phenylalanine, the CDR3 consists of 17 amino acids. Only CDR3 DNA remains: 51 bases, in frame from the first base. The germline V gene specifies SGHRS as CDR1 and YFSETQ as CDR2. Data came from an Illumina HiSeq 2000. TCR beta chain libraries were generated by multiplex PCR amplification. The amplified TCR beta chain products were analyzed by high-throughput sequencing. Clones were called with MiXCR by TCRdb after fastp trimmed the public reads at Q25, and only in-frame beta chains were retained. Identical CDR3 proteins give one entry, which carries the most common genes and DNA. Present in this sample are approximately 130,000 distinct CDR3 sequences, about 20% of which were seen just once. The ten largest make up about 2.2% of the sample. The axillary draining lymph nodes of breast cancer patients were the source of the lymph node samples.

This receptor chain uses TRBV5-1 and TRBJ2-3; TRBD2 is a weak D gene call, 6 bases matching. This clonotype was obtained from a female donor with breast cancer. Some clones in this sample may be carry-over from other donors' samples. The source material was axillary lymph node tissue. CDR3 sequence: CASRTDFSGGSTDTQYF. DNA sequence: TGCGCCAGCAGAACGGATTTTAGCGGAGGGAGCACAGATACGCAGTATTTT.